This TCR beta chain originates from a study of CD8+ T cells in alopecia areata. Study-level information: Patients took tofacitinib for 6 to 18 months, followed by 6 drug-free months. Findings and limits, study-wide: Under tofacitinib, numerous expanded lesional clonotypes remained detectable in scalp and blood. Especially in alopecia totalis/universalis, lesional scalp showed greater clonality than normal scalp did. TCR sharing across patients was less clear than in mice, possibly HLA-related.

Sequencing relied on a cDNA template that was reverse transcribed from extracted RNA. The table came from immunoSEQ multiplex PCR; TCRdb's copy has only in-frame clones and leaves some out. Seen here are 200,000 to 250,000 clones, just over 65% observed once, and the top ten hold 0.95% to 1.5%. Treatment defined: oral pan-JAK inhibitor, 5-10 mg twice daily. About this clone: Its antigen is as yet unknown. At the DNA level, this CDR3 is encoded by other sequences in the same sample as well.

The sequence was obtained from a human donor with alopecia areata. The sequencing here drew on CD4+ T cells sorted from blood, taken between weeks 43 and 45, from a patient treated with tofacitinib.

The CDR3 loop reads CASSLEGYGYTF. In nucleotides, the CDR3 is TGTGCCAGCAGCTTGGAGGGCTATGGCTACACCTTC. This chain links TRBV5-6 with TRBJ1-2; D is unresolved. Germline lookup yields CDR1 SGHDT and CDR2 YYEEEE. Trimming took 0 bases from V and 4 from J, leaving 4 bases between them. The CDR3 contains 12 residues.